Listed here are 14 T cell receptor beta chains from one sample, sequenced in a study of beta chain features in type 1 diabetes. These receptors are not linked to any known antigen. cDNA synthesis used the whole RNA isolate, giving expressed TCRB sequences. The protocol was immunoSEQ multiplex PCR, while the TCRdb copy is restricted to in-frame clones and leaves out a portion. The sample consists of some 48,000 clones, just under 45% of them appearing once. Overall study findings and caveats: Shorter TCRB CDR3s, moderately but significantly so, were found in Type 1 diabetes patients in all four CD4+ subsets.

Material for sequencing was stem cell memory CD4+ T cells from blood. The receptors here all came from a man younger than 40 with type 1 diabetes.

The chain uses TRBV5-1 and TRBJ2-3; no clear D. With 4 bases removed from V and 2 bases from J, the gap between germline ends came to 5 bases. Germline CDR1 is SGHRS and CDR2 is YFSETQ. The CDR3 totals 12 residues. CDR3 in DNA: TGCGCCAGCAGCCAAATCACAGATACGCAGTATTTT. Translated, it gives CASSQITDTQYF.

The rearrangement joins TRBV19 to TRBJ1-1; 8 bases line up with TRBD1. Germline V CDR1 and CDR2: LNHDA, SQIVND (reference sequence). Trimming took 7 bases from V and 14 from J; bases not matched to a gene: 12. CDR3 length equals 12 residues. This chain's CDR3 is CASTVGTGGRFF. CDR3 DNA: TGTGCCAGTACGGTCGGGACAGGAGGTAGGTTCTTT.

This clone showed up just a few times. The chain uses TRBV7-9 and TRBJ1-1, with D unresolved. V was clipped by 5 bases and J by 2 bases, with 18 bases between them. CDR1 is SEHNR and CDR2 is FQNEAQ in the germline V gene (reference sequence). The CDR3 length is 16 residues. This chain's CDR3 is CASSPLTPAGNTEAFF. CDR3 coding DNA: TGTGCCAGCAGCCCTCTCACTCCGGCGGGAAACACTGAAGCTTTCTTT.

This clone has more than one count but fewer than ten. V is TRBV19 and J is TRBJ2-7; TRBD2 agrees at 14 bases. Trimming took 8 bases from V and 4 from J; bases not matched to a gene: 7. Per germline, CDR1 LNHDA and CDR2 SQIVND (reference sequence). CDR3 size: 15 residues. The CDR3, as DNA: TGTGCCAGTTCGGGGACTAGCGGGAGTTCTTACGAGCAGTACTTC. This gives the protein CASSGTSGSSYEQYF. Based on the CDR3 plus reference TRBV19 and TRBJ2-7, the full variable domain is DGGITQSPKYLFRKEGQNVTLSCEQNLNHDAMYWYRQDPGQGLRLIYYSQIVNDFQKGDIAEGYSVSREKKESFPLTVTSAQKNPTAFYLCASSGTSGSSYEQYFGPGTRLTVT.

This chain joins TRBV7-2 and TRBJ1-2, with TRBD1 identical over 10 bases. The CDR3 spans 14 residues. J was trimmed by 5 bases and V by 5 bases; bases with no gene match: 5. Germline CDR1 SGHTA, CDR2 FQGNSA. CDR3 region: CASSPDRGRYGYTF. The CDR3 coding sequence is TGTGCCAGCAGCCCAGACAGGGGGCGGTATGGCTACACCTTC.

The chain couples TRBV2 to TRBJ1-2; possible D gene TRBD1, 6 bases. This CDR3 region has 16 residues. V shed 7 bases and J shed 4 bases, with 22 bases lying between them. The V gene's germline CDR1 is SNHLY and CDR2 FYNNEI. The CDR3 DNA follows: TGTGCCAGCACTCTTGCCCAGGGGATACGGACCTATGGCTACACCTTC. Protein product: CASTLAQGIRTYGYTF. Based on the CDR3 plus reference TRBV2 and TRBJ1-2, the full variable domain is EPEVTQTPSHQVTQMGQEVILRCVPISNHLYFYWYRQILGQKVEFLVSFYNNEISEKSEIFDDQFSVERPDGSNFTLKIRSTKLEDSAMYFCASTLAQGIRTYGYTFGSGTRLTVV.

The CDR3 protein is CASSLGGTSGSGEQFF. DNA for the CDR3: TGTGCCAGCAGCTTAGGTGGGACTAGCGGGAGTGGTGAGCAGTTCTTC. V gene TRBV7-2 combines with J gene TRBJ2-1; 14 bases fit TRBD2. The V gene's germline CDR1 is SGHTA and CDR2 FQGNSA. Trimming took 1 base from V and 9 from J; bases not matched to a gene: 5. The CDR3 is 16 amino acids. The whole variable domain, filled in from reference TRBV7-2 and TRBJ2-1, reads GAGVSQSPSNKVTEKGKDVELRCDPISGHTALYWYRQSLGQGLEFLIYFQGNSAPDKSGLPSDRFSAERTGGSVSTLTIQRTQQEDSAVYLCASSLGGTSGSGEQFFGPGTRLTVL.

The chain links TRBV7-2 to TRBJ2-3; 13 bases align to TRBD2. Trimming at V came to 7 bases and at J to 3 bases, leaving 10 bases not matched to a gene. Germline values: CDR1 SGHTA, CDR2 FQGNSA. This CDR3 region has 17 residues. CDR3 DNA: TGTGCCAGCACCCGGCGACTAGCGGGAGGTGGTACAGATACGCAGTATTTT. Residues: CASTRRLAGGGTDTQYF.

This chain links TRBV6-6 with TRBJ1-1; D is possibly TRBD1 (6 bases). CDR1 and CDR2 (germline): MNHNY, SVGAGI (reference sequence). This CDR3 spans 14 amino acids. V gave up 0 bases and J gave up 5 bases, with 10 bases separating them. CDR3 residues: CASSYSSGATEAFF. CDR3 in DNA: TGTGCCAGCAGTTACTCATCAGGGGCTACTGAAGCTTTCTTT.

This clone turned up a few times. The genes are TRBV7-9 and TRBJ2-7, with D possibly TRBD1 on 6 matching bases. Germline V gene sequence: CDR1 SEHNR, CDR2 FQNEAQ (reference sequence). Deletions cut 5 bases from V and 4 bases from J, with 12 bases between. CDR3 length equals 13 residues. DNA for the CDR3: TGTGCCAGCAGCCCCAGGGGAGAGTACGAGCAGTACTTC. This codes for CASSPRGEYEQYF.

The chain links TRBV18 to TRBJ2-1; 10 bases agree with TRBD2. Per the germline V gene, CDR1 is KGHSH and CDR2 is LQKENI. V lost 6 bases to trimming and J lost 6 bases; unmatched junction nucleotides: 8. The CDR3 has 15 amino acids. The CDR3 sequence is CASSLGLAVGNEQFF. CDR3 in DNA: TGTGCCAGCTCCCTCGGACTAGCGGTCGGCAATGAGCAGTTCTTC. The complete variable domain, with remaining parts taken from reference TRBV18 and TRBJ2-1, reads NAGVMQNPRHLVRRRGQEARLRCSPMKGHSHVYWYRQLPEEGLKFMVYLQKENIIDESGMPKERFSAEFPKEGPSILRIQQVVRGDSAAYFCASSLGLAVGNEQFFGPGTRLTVL.

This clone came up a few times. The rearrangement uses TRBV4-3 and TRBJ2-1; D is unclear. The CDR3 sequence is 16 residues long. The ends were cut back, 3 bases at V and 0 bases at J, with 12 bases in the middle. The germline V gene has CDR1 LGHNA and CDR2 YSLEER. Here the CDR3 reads CASSHWAGSSYNEQFF. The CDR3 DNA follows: TGCGCCAGCAGCCATTGGGCCGGCAGCTCCTACAATGAGCAGTTCTTC.

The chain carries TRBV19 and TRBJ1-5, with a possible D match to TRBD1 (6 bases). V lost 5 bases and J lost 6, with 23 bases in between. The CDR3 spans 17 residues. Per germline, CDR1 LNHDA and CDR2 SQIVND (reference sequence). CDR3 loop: CASSLKGSGDVGQPQHF. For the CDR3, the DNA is TGTGCCAGTAGTCTTAAAGGGTCAGGGGATGTCGGTCAGCCCCAGCATTTT.

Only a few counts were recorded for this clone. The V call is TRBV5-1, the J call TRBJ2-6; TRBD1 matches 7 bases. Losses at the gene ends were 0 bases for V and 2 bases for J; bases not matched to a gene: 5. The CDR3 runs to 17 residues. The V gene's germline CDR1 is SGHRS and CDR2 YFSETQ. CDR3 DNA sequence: TGCGCCAGCAGCTTGGCATTAGACAGGGCTGGGGCCAACGTCCTGACTTTC. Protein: CASSLALDRAGANVLTF.